What follows are 8 T cell receptor beta chains derived from one specimen sequenced in a study of post-analysis software for immune sequencing data. No antigen has been assigned to these receptors. The TCR beta cDNA libraries carried unique molecular identifiers. TCRdb called the PCR reads again in MiXCR, with one record for every CDR3 protein. The data show 150,000 to 200,000 distinct CDR3 sequences, 30% seen once. Findings of the study overall: Five TRBV segments appeared more often in patients than in controls, and TRBV5-6, TRBV5-1 and TRBV20-1 were among these.

The sequencing input was blood. The receptor set was obtained from a girl aged 10 to 17 with multiple sclerosis.

This clonotype was seen repeatedly, ten times or more. V usage is TRBV20-1 and J usage is TRBJ2-1, with 8 bases aligning to TRBD2. Germline-derived CDR1 and CDR2 are DFQATT and SNEGSKA (reference sequence). The CDR3 runs 14 residues. The V and J ends lost 7 bases and 0 bases, in that order; junction bases with no gene match: 5. The CDR3 DNA sequence: TGCAGTGTACCCAGCGGGAGCTCCTACAATGAGCAGTTCTTC. This gives the protein CSVPSGSSYNEQFF.

This clonotype was counted at least ten times. V and J are TRBV20-1 and TRBJ2-7; TRBD2 is a possible D gene (5 bases). Trimming took off 4 bases at V and 2 bases at J, with 15 bases between the two ends. The CDR3 is made up of 14 amino acids. Germline V gives CDR1 DFQATT, CDR2 SNEGSKA (reference sequence). The CDR3 loop reads CSAKMPGLAYEQYF. The CDR3 coding sequence is TGCAGTGCTAAAATGCCGGGGTTAGCCTACGAGCAGTACTTC.

This clonotype was observed many times. The chain couples TRBV7-9 to TRBJ2-7; tentatively, D is TRBD1 (6 bases). CDR3 length equals 14 residues. In germline, CDR1 is SEHNR, CDR2 FQNEAQ (reference sequence). Between the trimmed V and J ends, which lost 1 base and 1 base, there was a span of 8 bases. CDR3 DNA sequence: TGTGCCAGCAGCTTAGTCACAGGGTCCTACGAGCAGTACTTC. Encoded protein: CASSLVTGSYEQYF.

This clonotype has ten or more counts. The chain joins TRBV7-9 to TRBJ2-3, with TRBD2 as a possible D gene (6 bases). The CDR3 covers 16 residues. Per the germline V gene, CDR1 is SEHNR and CDR2 is FQNEAQ (reference sequence). V was trimmed by 4 bases and J by 2 bases, leaving 16 bases between them. DNA for the CDR3: TGTGCCAGCAGCTCGCATAGGGGAGGAAACACAGATACGCAGTATTTT. Its protein product is CASSSHRGGNTDTQYF.

The chain employs TRBV15 and TRBJ1-1, with D perhaps matching TRBD1 (5 bases). The V gene's germline CDR1 is LNHNV and CDR2 YYDKDF (reference sequence). The CDR3 runs 13 residues. Deletions cut 5 bases from V and 9 bases from J, with 16 bases between. The CDR3 DNA follows: TGTGCCACCAGCCCAGAGGCCCGACAGCAAGCTTTCTTT. Amino acids: CATSPEARQQAFF.

In this sample, this clonotype turned up a few times. The rearrangement links TRBV5-1 to TRBJ2-5; D possibly matches TRBD1 or TRBD2 (6 bases each). The V gene's germline CDR1 is SGHRS and CDR2 YFSETQ. V was shortened by 3 bases and J by 5 bases, with 17 bases between the two germline ends. This CDR3 spans 15 amino acids. The CDR3 loop is CASSSLTGGRETQYF. DNA for the CDR3: TGCGCCAGCAGCTCCCTGACAGGAGGGCGGGAGACCCAGTACTTC.

The chain has TRBV5-1 and TRBJ2-5; D assignment may be TRBD1 or TRBD2 (5 bases each). Near its end, the DNA agrees better with TRBJ2-7, so the J call may be wrong. Germline V gene data show CDR1 as SGHRS and CDR2 as YFSETQ. The CDR3 is 14 residues long. The CDR3 spells CASSLEGLAYEQYF. DNA of the CDR3: TGCGCCAGCAGCTTAGAGGGGCTAGCCTACGAGCAGTACTTC.

This clonotype was seen ten or more times. V is TRBV3-1 and J is TRBJ2-3; D is unclear. The V gene's germline CDR1 is LGHDT and CDR2 YNNKEL (reference sequence). Trimming cost V 0 bases and J 7 bases, with 5 bases left between them. There are 12 residues in the CDR3. The CDR3 nucleotides are TGTGCCAGCAGCCAAGATCTAAATACGCAGTATTTT. This encodes CASSQDLNTQYF.